The present T cell receptor (beta chain) was sequenced within a study of shared clonotypes between healthy human individuals. The assay was immunoSEQ multiplex PCR, and TCRdb's table has in-frame clones only and misses some. The sample lists under 750,000 clones, just under 75% occurring once. V was pared by 3 bases and J by 3 bases, with 9 bases between. The CDR3 consists of 14 residues. Per germline, CDR1 SGHVS and CDR2 FNYEAQ. This chain links TRBV7-6 with TRBJ2-1; D gene unclear. Sequenced material: memory CD4+ T cells sorted from blood. Subset described: CD45RA-negative fraction. The receptor was derived from a woman in her 30s in good health. The CDR3 region has the DNA TGTGCCAGCAGCTTTGGCGGAATCTACAATGAGCAGTTCTTC. It encodes CASSFGGIYNEQFF.